Below, 5 T cell receptor beta chains from the same sample are listed, as sequenced in a study of immune characterization of retroperitoneal liposarcoma. From the PCR reads, TCRdb called clonotypes with MiXCR, one entry per CDR3 protein. The data show thousands of distinct CDR3 sequences, with roughly a quarter seen just once and 8.5% to 10% held by the top ten. Sequencing used tumor tissue. These receptors were obtained from a male donor with retroperitoneal liposarcoma.

This clonotype is labeled large (0.1 to 1%). This sequence joins TRBV6-1 and TRBJ2-1, with 7 bases identical to TRBD2. The J call is doubtful: the DNA matches TRBJ2-7 better. CDR1 MNHNS and CDR2 SASEGT come from the germline V gene. The CDR3 loop spans 16 amino acids. The CDR3 coding sequence is TGTGCCAGCAGTTGGTCCAAGGGCGGGAGCGTCAGTGAGCAGTACTTC. Protein sequence: CASSWSKGGSVSEQYF.

This clonotype was detected a few times. V and J are TRBV6-1 and TRBJ2-4, with D hard to call. The last part of the DNA fits TRBJ2-7 better; the J call may be wrong. Germline CDR1 is MNHNS and CDR2 is SASEGT. The CDR3 consists of 12 residues. The CDR3 nucleotides read TGTGCCAGCAGTGAAGTGTCCTACGAGCAGTACTTC. Translation gives CASSEVSYEQYF.

The chain employs TRBV11-3 and TRBJ2-3; TRBD1 aligns across 9 bases. CDR1 is SGHNT, CDR2 YENEEA, per germline. The CDR3 length is 15 residues. Trimming at V came to 8 bases and at J to 2 bases, leaving 8 bases not matched to a gene. The DNA of the CDR3 is TGTGCCAGCTCGGGGACAGGGTTAAACACAGATACGCAGTATTTT. This encodes CASSGTGLNTDTQYF.

The chain is built from TRBV11-3 and TRBJ2-3; D perhaps matches TRBD1 (5 bases). This CDR3 region has 12 residues. Trimming removed 6 bases at V and 6 bases at J, with 10 bases between. The V gene's germline CDR1 is SGHNT and CDR2 YENEEA. CDR3 nucleotides: TGTGCCAGCAGATACAGGTTTGATACGCAGTATTTT. This codes for CASRYRFDTQYF. Filled out from reference TRBV11-3 and TRBJ2-3, the complete variable domain reads EAGVVQSPRYKIIEKKQPVAFWCNPISGHNTLYWYLQNLGQGPELLIRYENEEAVDDSQLPKDRFSAERLKGVDSTLKIQPAELGDSAVYLCASRYRFDTQYFGPGTRLTVL.

By frequency in the sample, this clonotype is medium-sized. CDR3 amino acids: CASRGGGAGEQFF. CDR3 bases: TGTGCCAGCAGAGGCGGGGGGGCCGGTGAGCAGTTCTTC. V usage is TRBV12-3 or TRBV12-4 and J usage is TRBJ2-1, with 9 bases identical to TRBD2. V was clipped by 6 bases and J by 9 bases; unmatched bases: 6. CDR3 size: 13 residues.